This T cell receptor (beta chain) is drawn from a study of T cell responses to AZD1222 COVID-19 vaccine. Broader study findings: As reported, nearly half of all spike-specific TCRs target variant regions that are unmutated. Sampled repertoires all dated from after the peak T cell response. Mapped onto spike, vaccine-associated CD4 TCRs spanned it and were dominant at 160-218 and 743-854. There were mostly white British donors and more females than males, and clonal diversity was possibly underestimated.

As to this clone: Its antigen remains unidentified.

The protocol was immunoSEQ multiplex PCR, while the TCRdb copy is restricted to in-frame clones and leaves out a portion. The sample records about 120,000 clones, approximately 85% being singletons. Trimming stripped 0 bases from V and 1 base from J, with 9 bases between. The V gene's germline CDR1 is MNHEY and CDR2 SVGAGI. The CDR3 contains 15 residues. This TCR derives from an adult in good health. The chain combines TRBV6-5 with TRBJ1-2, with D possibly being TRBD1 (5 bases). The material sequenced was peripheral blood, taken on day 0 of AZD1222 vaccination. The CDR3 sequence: CASSYSRGVNYGYTF. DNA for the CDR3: TGTGCCAGCAGTTACTCACGGGGCGTTAACTATGGCTACACCTTC.